Included here is one TCR beta chain sequence, with context. This sample is drawn from a study of blood T cell repertoires in COVID-19. Study summary: Samples came from the United States, Italy and Spain, spanning acute and convalescent COVID-19.

Germline V gives CDR1 MNHEY, CDR2 SMNVEV (reference sequence). CDR3 length: 14 amino acids. The ends were cut back, 3 bases at V and 4 bases at J, with 12 bases in the middle. Libraries were prepared by immunoSEQ multiplex PCR; TCRdb keeps only in-frame clonotypes and omits some of them. Here the sample spans about 120,000 clones, around 91% being singletons. Input material: peripheral blood. This receptor was taken from a woman aged 60-75 years with COVID-19, enrolled during active disease. The rearrangement uses TRBV27 and TRBJ1-2; possible D gene TRBD1, 6 bases. The CDR3 protein is CASSLAQGLYGYTF. The CDR3, as DNA: TGTGCCAGCAGTTTGGCACAGGGCCTCTATGGCTACACCTTC.